This T cell receptor (beta chain) derives from a study of identical twins. General study findings and limits: Out-of-frame beta chain sequences displayed weaker excess sharing between twins. Without tracking the same donors, conclusions rested on cross-sectional statistical analysis. Within twin pairs, the out-of-frame alpha sequences they shared showed excess low generation probability. Memory repertoires showed no such pattern, whereas abundant cord blood beta clonotypes carried fewer insertions.

This CDR3 spans 18 amino acids. Germline V gene sequence: CDR1 WSHSY, CDR2 SAAADI. V lost 5 bases and J 0 bases, leaving 20 bases between the germline ends. One entry per CDR3 protein results from TCRdb running MiXCR on the 5' RACE reads. The sample holds about 280,000 distinct CDR3 sequences; roughly 8.6% are singletons and the top ten take approximately 2.1%. Comment on this clonotype: Its antigen is not identified.

This same sample was also part of a study on yellow fever vaccine responses in identical twins.

This chain connects TRBV10-2 to TRBJ2-1, with D perhaps given as TRBD1 or TRBD2 (5 bases each). The receptor was derived from a young woman in good health. The sequencing input was memory (CD45RO+) T cells sorted from blood. CDR3 region: CASSIWGGSSSSYNEQFF. As DNA, the CDR3 is TGCGCCAGCAGTATTTGGGGCGGGTCGAGCAGCTCCTACAATGAGCAGTTCTTC.